This T cell receptor (beta chain) was identified during a study of T cell responses to AZD1222 COVID-19 vaccine. The study's findings and limits: Repertoire sampling occurred only after the peak T cell response. In a largely white British group with more females than males, clonal diversity was possibly underestimated. Across the whole spike, CD4 TCRs peaked at regions 160-218 and 743-854.

This CDR3 is 15 amino acids long. Germline CDR1 reads LNHNV; CDR2 reads YYDKDF (reference sequence). V was shortened by 0 bases and J by 6 bases, with 14 bases between the two germline ends. To note about this clone: Its cognate antigen is unknown.

Assay used: immunoSEQ multiplex PCR; TCRdb lists only in-frame clones, some missing. Of approximately 150,000 clones listed, approximately 90% are singletons. Sequenced here: peripheral blood, sampled on day 0 of AZD1222 vaccination. This clonotype was obtained from an adult in good health. The chain links TRBV15 to TRBJ1-1; no clear D gene. The CDR3 DNA reads TGTGCCACCAGCAGAGACTTGGGTGAGGACGCTGAAGCTTTCTTT. Translation gives CATSRDLGEDAEAFF.